This T cell receptor (beta chain) was identified during a study of OX40 agonist ivuxolimab in advanced cancers. Looking at the study overall: Patients assigned to dose escalation were diagnosed with hepatocellular carcinoma, melanoma, renal cell or head and neck cancer. The mean age was about 61 years, ranging from about 20 to 85, with 80% to 85% of participants male.

As regards this clone: The antigen is not known.

TCRdb keeps only in-frame clones here, not all; method: immunoSEQ multiplex PCR. The top ten hold about 11% of the sample, which has roughly 81,000 clones, 94% seen once. Study-wide results and limits: Fewer expanded clones were found on average in CD4+ than in CD8+ T cells.

Autoimmune disease history or systemic immunosuppression meant exclusion. This receptor was obtained from an adult with an advanced solid tumor such as melanoma, head and neck, liver or kidney cancer. The sequenced sample was CD4+ or CD8+ T cells sorted from blood, obtained in a trial of the OX40 agonist ivuxolimab.

CDR3 in DNA: TGTGCCAGCAGCTTAGCTCTGGGACTAGCGGGAGTAGAGACCCAGTACTTC. It translates to CASSLALGLAGVETQYF. The rearrangement uses TRBV7-2 and TRBJ2-5; 14 nucleotides line up with TRBD2. The CDR3 has 17 amino acids. V shed 0 bases, J shed 4 bases, and the junction held 4 bases outside the gene matches. Germline V gene sequence: CDR1 SGHTA, CDR2 FQGNSA. The variable domain in full, with the rest retrieved from reference TRBV7-2 and TRBJ2-5, is GAGVSQSPSNKVTEKGKDVELRCDPISGHTALYWYRQSLGQGLEFLIYFQGNSAPDKSGLPSDRFSAERTGGSVSTLTIQRTQQEDSAVYLCASSLALGLAGVETQYFGPGTRLLVL.